This T cell receptor beta chain was profiled in a study of control samples from healthy donors and cancer patients (dated by TCRdb to about 2020). The method behind the library was the immunoSEQ multiplex PCR assay. Here the immuneACCESS table is served through TCRdb, limited to in-frame sequences with V and J called. Missing clones are a known gap in these copies; in checked studies unresolved V genes cover under half, and the rest lacks a known reason. The sample contains 95,000 to 150,000 clones, more than 70% of them found a single time. Less than 40% of the sample comes from the top ten. A remark on this clone: Its antigen is not yet known. No base-level quality is on record; no much larger clone is a single base apart.

The germline V end is reduced by 3 bases and the J end by 5 bases; junction bases left unmatched: 5. From a lookup of the germline V gene, CDR1 and CDR2 are SGHTA and FQGNSA. The CDR3 covers 14 residues, taking in both the cysteine and the phenylalanine. The sequence is cut down to CDR3 DNA, 42 bases in frame from base 1. Sample: blood. This receptor chain uses TRBV7-2 and TRBJ2-3; 7 middle bases align to TRBD2. This sequence originates from a man aged 50-60 years in good health. The nucleotides read TGTGCCAGCAGCTTTCGGGGGGACCGAGATACGCAGTATTTT. This encodes CASSFRGDRDTQYF.